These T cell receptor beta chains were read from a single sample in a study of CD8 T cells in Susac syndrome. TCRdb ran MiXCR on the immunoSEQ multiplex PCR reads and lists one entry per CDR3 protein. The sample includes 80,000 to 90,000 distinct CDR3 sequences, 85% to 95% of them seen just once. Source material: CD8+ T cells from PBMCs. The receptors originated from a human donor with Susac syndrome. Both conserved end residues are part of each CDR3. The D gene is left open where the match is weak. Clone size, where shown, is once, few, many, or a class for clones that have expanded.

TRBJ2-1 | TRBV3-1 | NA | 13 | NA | CASSQDHGAEQFF | TGTGCCAGCAGCCAAGATCATGGGGCTGAGCAGTTCTTC
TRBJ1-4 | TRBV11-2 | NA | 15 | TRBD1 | CASSHRTGLNEKLFF | TGTGCCAGCAGCCATCGGACAGGGCTGAATGAAAAACTGTTTTTT
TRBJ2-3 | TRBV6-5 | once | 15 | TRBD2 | CASRSSGSSTDTQYF | TGTGCCAGCAGATCAAGCGGGAGTAGCACAGATACGCAGTATTTT
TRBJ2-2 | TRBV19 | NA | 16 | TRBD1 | CASSTERTGYHGELFF | TGTGCCAGTAGTACGGAACGGACAGGGTATCACGGGGAGCTGTTTTTT
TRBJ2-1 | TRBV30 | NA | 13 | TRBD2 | CAWRRGEYNEQFF | TGTGCCTGGCGGCGGGGGGAATACAATGAGCAGTTCTTC
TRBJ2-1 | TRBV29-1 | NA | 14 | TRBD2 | CSASIAGTHNEQFF | TGCAGCGCCTCTATAGCGGGAACCCACAATGAGCAGTTCTTC
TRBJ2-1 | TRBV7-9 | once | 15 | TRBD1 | CASSLDGDRDNEQFF | TGTGCCAGCAGCTTAGATGGGGACAGGGACAATGAGCAGTTCTTC
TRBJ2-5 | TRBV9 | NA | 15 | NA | CASSVAGYPQETQYF | TGTGCCAGCAGCGTAGCAGGGTATCCTCAAGAGACCCAGTACTTC
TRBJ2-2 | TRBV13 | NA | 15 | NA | CASSLDRANTGELFF | TGTGCCAGCAGCTTGGACAGAGCGAACACCGGGGAGCTGTTTTTT
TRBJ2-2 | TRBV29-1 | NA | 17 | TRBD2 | CSVDWTSGRDNTGELFF | TGCAGCGTCGACTGGACTAGCGGGAGGGATAACACCGGGGAGCTGTTTTTT
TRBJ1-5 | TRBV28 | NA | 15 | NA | CASSPSTVMGQPQHF | TGTGCCAGCAGTCCCTCGACAGTTATGGGTCAGCCCCAGCATTTT
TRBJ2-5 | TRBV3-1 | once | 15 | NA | CASSQGSRLGETQYF | TGTGCCAGCAGCCAAGGTAGTAGATTAGGAGAGACCCAGTACTTC
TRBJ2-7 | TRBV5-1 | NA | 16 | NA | CASSLAGREWADEQYF | TGCGCCAGCAGCTTGGCCGGAAGGGAGTGGGCTGACGAGCAGTACTTC
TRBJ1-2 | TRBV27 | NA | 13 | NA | CASSLQGWVGYTF | TGTGCCAGCAGTTTGCAGGGTTGGGTTGGCTACACCTTC
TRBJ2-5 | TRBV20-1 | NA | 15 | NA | CSAREISAPGETQYF | TGCAGTGCTAGAGAGATCTCAGCGCCCGGGGAGACCCAGTACTTC
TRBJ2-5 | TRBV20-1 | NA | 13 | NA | CSARDPGHGAQYF | TGCAGTGCTAGAGATCCCGGACACGGGGCCCAGTACTTC
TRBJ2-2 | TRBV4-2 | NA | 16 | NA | CASSQDGGANTGELFF | TGTGCCAGCAGCCAAGATGGGGGGGCAAACACCGGGGAGCTGTTTTTT
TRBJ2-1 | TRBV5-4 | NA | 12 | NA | CASSSKGDEQFF | TGTGCCAGCAGCTCGAAGGGGGATGAGCAGTTCTTC
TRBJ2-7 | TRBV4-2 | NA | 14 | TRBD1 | CASSQGTGVNEQYF | TGTGCCAGCAGCCAGGGGACAGGGGTGAACGAGCAGTACTTC
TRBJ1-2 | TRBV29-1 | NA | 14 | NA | CSVEDFSPGYGYTF | TGCAGCGTTGAAGATTTTTCCCCCGGGTATGGCTACACCTTC
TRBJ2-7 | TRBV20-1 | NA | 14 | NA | CSARDRTRTYEQYF | TGCAGTGCTAGAGATCGGACCAGGACCTACGAGCAGTACTTC
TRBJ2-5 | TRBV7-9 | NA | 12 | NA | CASSLLVETQYF | TGTGCCAGCAGCTTATTGGTCGAGACCCAGTACTTC
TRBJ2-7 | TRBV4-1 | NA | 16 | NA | CASSQETFRSSYEQYF | TGCGCCAGCAGCCAAGAAACTTTCAGGAGCTCCTACGAGCAGTACTTC
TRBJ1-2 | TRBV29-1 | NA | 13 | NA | CSAEDGLAGGYTF | TGCAGCGCTGAGGACGGCCTTGCTGGCGGCTACACCTTC
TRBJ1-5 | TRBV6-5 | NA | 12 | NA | CASSQGHQPQHF | TGTGCCAGCAGTCAGGGACATCAGCCCCAGCATTTT
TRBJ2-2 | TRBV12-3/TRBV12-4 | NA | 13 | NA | CASIPENTGELFF | TGTGCCAGCATCCCCGAGAACACCGGGGAGCTGTTTTTT
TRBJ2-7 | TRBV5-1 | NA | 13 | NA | CASSFDGVYEQYF | TGCGCCAGCAGCTTCGACGGGGTTTACGAGCAGTACTTC
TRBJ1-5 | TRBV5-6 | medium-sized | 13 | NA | CASSLGGSQPQHF | TGTGCCAGCAGCTTGGGAGGGAGTCAGCCCCAGCATTTT
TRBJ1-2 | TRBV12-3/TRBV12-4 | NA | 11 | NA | CAGTSNYGYTF | TGTGCCGGGACGTCTAACTATGGCTACACCTTC
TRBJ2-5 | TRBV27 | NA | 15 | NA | CASRLSPWGWETQYF | TGTGCCAGCAGACTCTCGCCATGGGGGTGGGAGACCCAGTACTTC
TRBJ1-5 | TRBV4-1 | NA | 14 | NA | CASSQLGRNQPQHF | TGCGCCAGCAGCCAATTGGGACGCAATCAGCCCCAGCATTTT
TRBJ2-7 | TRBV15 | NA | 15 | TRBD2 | CATSSGSGLVYEQYF | TGTGCCACCAGCAGTGGATCGGGACTAGTCTACGAGCAGTACTTC
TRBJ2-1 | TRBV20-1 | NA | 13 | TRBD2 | CSGLAGDHNEQFF | TGCAGTGGACTAGCGGGAGACCACAATGAGCAGTTCTTC
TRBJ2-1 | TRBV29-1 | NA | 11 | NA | CSADSLNEQFF | TGCAGCGCTGACTCACTCAATGAGCAGTTCTTC
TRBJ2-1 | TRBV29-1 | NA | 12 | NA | CSVDVRTNEQFF | TGCAGCGTTGATGTAAGGACCAATGAGCAGTTCTTC
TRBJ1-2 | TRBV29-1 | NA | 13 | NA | CSVEGLGNYGYTF | TGCAGCGTTGAAGGGTTGGGGAACTATGGCTACACCTTC
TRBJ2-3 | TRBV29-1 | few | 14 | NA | CSVGPPYLPDTQYF | TGCAGCGTTGGCCCCCCATATCTGCCAGATACGCAGTATTTT
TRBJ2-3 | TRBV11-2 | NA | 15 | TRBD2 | CASSLAGGPEDTQYF | TGTGCCAGCAGCTTAGCGGGAGGGCCTGAAGATACGCAGTATTTT
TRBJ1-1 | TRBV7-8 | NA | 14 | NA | CASSFYRANTEAFF | TGTGCCAGCAGCTTTTACAGAGCCAACACTGAAGCTTTCTTT
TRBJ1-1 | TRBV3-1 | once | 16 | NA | CASSQVIGGENTEAFF | TGTGCCAGCAGCCAAGTCATAGGGGGGGAGAACACTGAAGCTTTCTTT
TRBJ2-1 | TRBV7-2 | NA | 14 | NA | CASSLGRMNNEQFF | TGTGCCAGCAGCTTGGGACGGATGAACAATGAGCAGTTCTTC
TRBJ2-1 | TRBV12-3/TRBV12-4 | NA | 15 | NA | CASSLDARAVDEQFF | TGTGCCAGCAGTTTAGATGCGAGGGCCGTCGATGAGCAGTTCTTC
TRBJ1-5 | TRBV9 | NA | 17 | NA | CASSVDVPQYSNQPQHF | TGTGCCAGCAGCGTAGATGTCCCCCAGTATAGCAATCAGCCCCAGCATTTT
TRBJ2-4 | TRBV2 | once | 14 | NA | CASSEGGVRVIQYF | TGTGCCAGCAGTGAGGGAGGAGTCCGGGTCATTCAGTACTTC
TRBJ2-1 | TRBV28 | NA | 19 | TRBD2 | CASSWPRLLRGGTVNEQFF | TGTGCCAGCAGTTGGCCCCGCTTGTTGCGCGGGGGAACAGTCAATGAGCAGTTCTTC
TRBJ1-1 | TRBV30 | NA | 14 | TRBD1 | CAWRVTGLDTEAFF | TGTGCCTGGAGGGTGACAGGGTTGGACACTGAAGCTTTCTTT
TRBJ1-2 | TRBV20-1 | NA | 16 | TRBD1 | CSALPNELGTGHGYTF | TGCAGTGCCCTCCCAAACGAGTTGGGGACAGGGCACGGCTACACCTTC
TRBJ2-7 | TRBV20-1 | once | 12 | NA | CSARGVPYEQYF | TGCAGTGCTAGGGGGGTCCCCTACGAGCAGTACTTC
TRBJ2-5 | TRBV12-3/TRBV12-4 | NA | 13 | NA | CASSLGREETQYF | TGTGCCAGCAGTTTAGGCAGGGAAGAGACCCAGTACTTC
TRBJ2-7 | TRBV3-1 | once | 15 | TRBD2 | CASSQGTSGFYEQYF | TGTGCCAGCAGCCAAGGGACTAGCGGATTCTACGAGCAGTACTTC
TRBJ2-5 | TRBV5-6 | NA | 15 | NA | CASSFPGPSQETQYF | TGTGCCAGCAGCTTCCCAGGGCCCTCCCAAGAGACCCAGTACTTC
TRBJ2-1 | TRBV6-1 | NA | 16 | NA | CASSQALGGRSVEQFF | TGTGCCAGCAGTCAGGCCCTTGGAGGGCGGTCTGTGGAGCAGTTCTTC
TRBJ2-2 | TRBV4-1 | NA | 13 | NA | CASRGANTGELFF | TGCGCCAGCCGTGGGGCGAACACCGGGGAGCTGTTTTTT
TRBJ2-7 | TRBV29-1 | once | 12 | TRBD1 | CSIPGQGLEQDF | TGCAGCATACCTGGACAGGGGCTCGAGCAGGACTTC
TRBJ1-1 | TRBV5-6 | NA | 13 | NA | CASSFGGATEAFF | TGTGCCAGCAGCTTTGGAGGGGCCACTGAAGCTTTCTTT
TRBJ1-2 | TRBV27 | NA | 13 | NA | CASSFSGTDGYTF | TGTGCCAGCAGTTTCTCTGGGACGGATGGCTACACCTTC
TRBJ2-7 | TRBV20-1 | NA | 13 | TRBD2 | CSARPGLAYEQYF | TGCAGTGCTAGGCCGGGACTAGCCTACGAGCAGTACTTC